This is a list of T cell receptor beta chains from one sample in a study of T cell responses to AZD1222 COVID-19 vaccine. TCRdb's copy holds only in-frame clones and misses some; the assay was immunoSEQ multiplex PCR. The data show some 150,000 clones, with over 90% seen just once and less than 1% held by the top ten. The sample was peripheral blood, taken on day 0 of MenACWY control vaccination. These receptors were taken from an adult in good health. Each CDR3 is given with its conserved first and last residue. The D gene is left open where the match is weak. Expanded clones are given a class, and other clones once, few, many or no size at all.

CDR3: CASSSPGNTEAFF
DNA: TGCGCCAGCAGCTCCCCGGGGAACACTGAAGCTTTCTTT
J: TRBJ1-1
size: NA
V: TRBV5-1
D: NA

CDR3: CASIPEPLNTEAFF
DNA: TGTGCCAGCATCCCCGAACCCTTGAACACTGAAGCTTTCTTT
J: TRBJ1-1
size: once
V: TRBV6-5
D: NA

CDR3: CASSQDWRGSNYGYTF
DNA: TGTGCCAGCAGCCAAGATTGGAGGGGGTCTAACTATGGCTACACCTTC
J: TRBJ1-2
size: once
V: TRBV3-1/TRBV3-2
D: NA

CDR3: CASSFTATSGRNEQFF
DNA: TGTGCCAGCAGCTTCACCGCGACTAGCGGGAGGAATGAGCAGTTCTTC
J: TRBJ2-1
size: NA
V: TRBV7-2
D: TRBD2

CDR3: CASSETGGPNEQFF
DNA: TGTGCCAGCAGTGAAACGGGAGGGCCCAATGAGCAGTTCTTC
J: TRBJ2-1
size: NA
V: TRBV6-4
D: TRBD2

CDR3: CAWSVSRDRGHTGELFF
DNA: TGTGCCTGGAGTGTCTCTCGGGACAGGGGCCACACCGGGGAGCTGTTTTTT
J: TRBJ2-2
size: NA
V: TRBV30
D: TRBD1

CDR3: CASSPGAKNIQYF
DNA: TGTGCCAGCAGCCCGGGAGCCAAAAACATTCAGTACTTC
J: TRBJ2-4
size: NA
V: TRBV7-9
D: NA

CDR3: CASSIGASRTEAFF
DNA: TGTGCCAGTAGTATCGGGGCCTCCCGAACTGAAGCTTTCTTT
J: TRBJ1-1
size: NA
V: TRBV19
D: NA

CDR3: CASSPRDISNQPQHF
DNA: TGTGCCAGCTCACCCCGGGACATCAGCAATCAGCCCCAGCATTTT
J: TRBJ1-5
size: NA
V: TRBV18
D: NA

CDR3: CATSRDARAEGYTF
DNA: TGTGCCACCAGCAGAGATGCCCGGGCGGAGGGCTACACCTTC
J: TRBJ1-2
size: NA
V: TRBV15
D: NA

CDR3: CASSLLSRQTNTEAFF
DNA: TGTGCCAGCAGTCTCCTGTCGAGACAGACGAACACTGAAGCTTTCTTT
J: TRBJ1-1
size: NA
V: TRBV27
D: NA

CDR3: CASSHRGRETQYF
DNA: TGTGCCAGCAGCCACAGGGGGCGGGAGACCCAGTACTTC
J: TRBJ2-5
size: NA
V: TRBV5-4
D: TRBD1

CDR3: CASNARQLHRAEAFF
DNA: TGTGCCAGCAATGCTAGACAGTTGCACAGGGCTGAAGCTTTCTTT
J: TRBJ1-1
size: NA
V: TRBV6-5
D: NA

CDR3: CASSLVAGTGGYEQYF
DNA: TGTGCCAGCAGCTTGGTTGCTGGGACAGGGGGCTACGAGCAGTACTTC
J: TRBJ2-7
size: NA
V: TRBV5-6
D: TRBD1

CDR3: CASSIRDGTADEQFF
DNA: TGTGCCAGTAGTATCCGGGACGGGACCGCTGATGAGCAGTTCTTC
J: TRBJ2-1
size: NA
V: TRBV19
D: NA

CDR3: CASSLQGNTGELFF
DNA: TGTGCCAGCAGCCTCCAGGGAAACACCGGGGAGCTGTTTTTT
J: TRBJ2-2
size: NA
V: TRBV6-2/TRBV6-3
D: NA

CDR3: CASSSAWGSPLHF
DNA: TGTGCCAGCAGCTCGGCCTGGGGTTCACCCCTCCACTTT
J: TRBJ1-6
size: NA
V: TRBV5-4
D: NA

CDR3: CASTYSGSGEQYF
DNA: TGTGCCAGCACTTACTCAGGGTCGGGCGAGCAGTACTTC
J: TRBJ2-7
size: once
V: TRBV27
D: NA

CDR3: CAWSAWDGSTGELFF
DNA: TGTGCCTGGAGTGCCTGGGACGGGAGCACCGGGGAGCTGTTTTTT
J: TRBJ2-2
size: NA
V: TRBV30
D: NA

CDR3: CASRRQGEQYF
DNA: TGTGCCAGCAGACGACAGGGGGAGCAGTACTTC
J: TRBJ2-7
size: NA
V: TRBV6-5
D: TRBD1

CDR3: CASSRDRGVEADTQYF
DNA: TGTGCCAGCAGTAGGGACAGGGGGGTTGAGGCAGATACGCAGTATTTT
J: TRBJ2-3
size: few
V: TRBV28
D: TRBD1

CDR3: CASSEVPGYSNQPQHF
DNA: TGTGCCAGCAGTGAAGTTCCGGGGTATAGCAATCAGCCCCAGCATTTT
J: TRBJ1-5
size: NA
V: TRBV6-1
D: NA